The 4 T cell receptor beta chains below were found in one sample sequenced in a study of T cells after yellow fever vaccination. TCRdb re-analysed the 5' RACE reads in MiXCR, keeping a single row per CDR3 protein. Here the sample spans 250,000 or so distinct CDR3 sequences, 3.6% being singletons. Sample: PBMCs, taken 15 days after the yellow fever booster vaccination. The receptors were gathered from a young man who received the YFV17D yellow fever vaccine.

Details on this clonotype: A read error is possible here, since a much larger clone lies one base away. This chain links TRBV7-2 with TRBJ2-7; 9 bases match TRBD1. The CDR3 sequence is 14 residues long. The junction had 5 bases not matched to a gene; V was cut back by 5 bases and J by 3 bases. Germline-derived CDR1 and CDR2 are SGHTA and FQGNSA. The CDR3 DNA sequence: TGTGCCAGCAGCCGGACAGGGGCGGTCTACGAGCAGTACTTC. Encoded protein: CASSRTGAVYEQYF.

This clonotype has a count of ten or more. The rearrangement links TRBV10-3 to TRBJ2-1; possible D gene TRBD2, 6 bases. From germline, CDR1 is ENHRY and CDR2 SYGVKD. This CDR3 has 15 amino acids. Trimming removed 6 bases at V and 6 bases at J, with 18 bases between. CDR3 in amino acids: CAIRPRDLGFNEQFF. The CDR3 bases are TGTGCCATCAGACCTCGGGACTTGGGATTCAATGAGCAGTTCTTC.

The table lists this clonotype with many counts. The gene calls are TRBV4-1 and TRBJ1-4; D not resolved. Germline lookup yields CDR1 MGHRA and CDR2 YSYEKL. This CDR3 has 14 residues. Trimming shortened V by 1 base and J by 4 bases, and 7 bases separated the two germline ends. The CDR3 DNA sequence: TGCGCCAGCAGCCAAGTAGGCCTTAATGAAAAACTGTTTTTT. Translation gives CASSQVGLNEKLFF.

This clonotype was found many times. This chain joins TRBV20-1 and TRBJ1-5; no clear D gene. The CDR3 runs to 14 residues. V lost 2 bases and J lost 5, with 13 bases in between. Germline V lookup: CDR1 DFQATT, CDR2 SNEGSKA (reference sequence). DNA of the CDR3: TGCAGTGCTAGATTAGATGCCGTTCATCAGCCCCAGCATTTT. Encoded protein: CSARLDAVHQPQHF.